One sample yielded the 16 T cell receptor beta chains listed below, sequenced in a study of OX40 agonist ivuxolimab in advanced cancers. Some clones are missing from TCRdb's copy, which holds only in-frame ones; the method was immunoSEQ multiplex PCR. The table includes 85,000 to 90,000 clones, 80% to 95% detected once. Here the sequenced sample was CD4+ or CD8+ T cells sorted from blood, taken in a trial of the OX40 agonist ivuxolimab. These receptors were obtained from an adult with an advanced solid tumor such as melanoma, head and neck, liver or kidney cancer.

As regards this clone: One end of the junction is discordant with germline, which a read error may explain. The chain combines TRBV7-7 with TRBJ2-5; 11 bases agree with TRBD2. Germline V lookup: CDR1 SSHAT, CDR2 FNYEAQ (reference sequence). This CDR3 spans 16 amino acids. CDR3 residues: CASSDSSGTSGETQYF. As DNA, the CDR3 is TGTGCTAGCAGCGACAGTTCCGGGACTAGCGGAGAGACCCAGTACTTC. Based on the CDR3 plus reference TRBV7-7 and TRBJ2-5, the full variable domain is GAGVSQSPRYKVTKRGQDVTLRCDPISSHATLYWYQQALGQGPEFLTYFNYEAQPDKSGLPSDRFSAERPEGSISTLTIQRTEQRDSAMYRCASSDSSGTSGETQYFGPGTRLLVL.

This chain joins TRBV5-5 and TRBJ2-7; weak D call: TRBD1 (6 bases). The CDR3 length is 16 residues. Germline V gene data show CDR1 as SGHKS and CDR2 as YYEKEE (reference sequence). Trimming removed 7 bases from V and 3 bases from J, with 23 bases in between. CDR3 protein: CASHRGQPATGYEQYF. CDR3 nucleotides: TGTGCCAGCCACCGAGGACAGCCTGCTACCGGCTACGAGCAGTACTTC.

The gene calls are TRBV9 and TRBJ1-1, with 8 bases fitting TRBD1. This CDR3 region has 14 residues. With V trimmed by 3 bases and J by 5 bases, 6 bases remained unmatched. Looked up from germline, CDR1 is SGDLS and CDR2 is YYNGEE. CDR3 DNA: TGTGCCAGCAGCGACCGGGACAGGAGTACTGAAGCTTTCTTT. Its protein product is CASSDRDRSTEAFF.

This chain connects TRBV6-5 to TRBJ1-4, with TRBD1 as a possible D gene (5 bases). Trimming removed 4 bases at V and 6 bases at J, with 15 bases between. This CDR3 has 15 amino acids. Germline assignment: CDR1 MNHEY and CDR2 SVGAGI. The CDR3 loop reads CASSSQGKGYEKLFF. As DNA, the CDR3 is TGTGCCAGCAGTTCCCAGGGTAAAGGATATGAAAAACTGTTTTTT.

The chain joins TRBV4-1 to TRBJ1-4; D gene uncertain. CDR1 and CDR2 (germline): MGHRA, YSYEKL. The V end was cut by 1 base, the J end by 2 bases, with 11 bases between. The CDR3 loop spans 16 amino acids. DNA of the CDR3: TGCGCCAGCAGCCAAGCGGCGGGCTCGACTAATGAAAAACTGTTTTTT. Protein: CASSQAAGSTNEKLFF.

The chain recombines TRBV7-2 with TRBJ2-7; D not certain. CDR1 and CDR2 from the germline V gene are SGHTA and FQGNSA. This CDR3 is built from 13 residues. Trimming shortened V by 2 bases and J by 3 bases, and 8 bases separated the two germline ends. CDR3 protein: CASSLSASYEQYF. DNA for the CDR3: TGTGCCAGCAGCTTATCCGCTAGCTACGAGCAGTACTTC. Full variable domain (rest looked up from reference TRBV7-2 and TRBJ2-7): GAGVSQSPSNKVTEKGKDVELRCDPISGHTALYWYRQSLGQGLEFLIYFQGNSAPDKSGLPSDRFSAERTGGSVSTLTIQRTQQEDSAVYLCASSLSASYEQYFGPGTRLTVT.

This clone came up once. V gene TRBV21-1 combines with J gene TRBJ2-5. TRBV21-1 is classified as a pseudogene. The CDR3 has 14 residues. CDR3 DNA sequence: TGTGCCAGCAGCGGGGGAGCTGGGACGGAGACCCAGTACTTC. Protein: CASSGGAGTETQYF.

The chain uses TRBV6-5 and TRBJ2-7; D call uncertain. The V end lost 6 bases, the J end lost 0 bases, and 6 bases lay between the germline ends. Germline loops: CDR1 MNHEY, CDR2 SVGAGI. The CDR3 has 12 residues. The DNA of the CDR3 is TGTGCCAGCAGGACCTTCTCCTACGAGCAGTACTTC. This gives the protein CASRTFSYEQYF.

CDR3 residues: CASSPGRNSYNEQFF. DNA for the CDR3: TGCGCCAGCAGTCCCGGACGGAATTCCTACAATGAGCAGTTCTTC. The chain recombines TRBV10-1 with TRBJ2-1, with D unresolved. Germline V gene data show CDR1 as WNHNN and CDR2 as SYGVQD (reference sequence). This CDR3 has 15 amino acids. V was pared by 5 bases and J by 1 base, with 12 bases between.

This chain links TRBV7-2 with TRBJ2-5; the match to TRBD2 covers 11 bases. CDR1 and CDR2 (germline): SGHTA, FQGNSA. The junction had 11 bases not matched to a gene; V was cut back by 3 bases and J by 11 bases. The CDR3 loop spans 15 amino acids. CDR3 residues: CASSFFTSGSREQYF. The CDR3 nucleotides are TGTGCCAGCAGCTTTTTCACTAGCGGGAGCCGGGAGCAGTACTTC.

This clone has just a few counts. The chain has TRBV30 and TRBJ2-7; D gene unclear. Germline V CDR1 and CDR2: GTSNPN, SVGIG (reference sequence). Trimming took off 3 bases at V and 9 bases at J, with 18 bases between the two ends. The CDR3 has 13 amino acids. The CDR3 loop is CAWRPVGRGGQYF. CDR3 in DNA: TGTGCCTGGAGACCCGTAGGGCGAGGTGGGCAGTACTTC. The entire variable domain, with the rest obtained from reference TRBV30 and TRBJ2-7, is as follows: SQTIHQWPATLVQPVGSPLSLECTVEGTSNPNLYWYRQAAGRGLQLLFYSVGIGQISSEVPQNLSASRPQDRQFILSSKKLLLSDSGFYLCAWRPVGRGGQYFGPGTRLTVT.

This sequence joins TRBV29-1 and TRBJ2-5; perhaps TRBD1 as D (6 bases). Germline V gives CDR1 SQVTM, CDR2 ANQGSEA. CDR3 length equals 18 residues. V was pared by 4 bases and J by 5 bases, with 29 bases between. CDR3 DNA sequence: TGCAGCGTTGCATACCAGGGGCGTCGATCGGGTATTGGGGAGACCCAGTACTTC. It codes for CSVAYQGRRSGIGETQYF.

The V and J genes are TRBV27 and TRBJ1-6; D is undetermined. The CDR3 is made up of 12 amino acids. Germline V CDR1 and CDR2: MNHEY, SMNVEV (reference sequence). V shed 4 bases and J shed 13 bases, with 11 bases lying between them. CDR3 DNA: TGTGCCAGCAGTTCGCCCCGCGCCCCCCTCCACTTT. As protein: CASSSPRAPLHF.

V usage is TRBV5-1 and J usage is TRBJ2-3, with TRBD2 matching 8 bases. The CDR3 covers 20 residues. Germline V gene data show CDR1 as SGHRS and CDR2 as YFSETQ. J lost 4 bases, V lost 1 base, and 20 bases had no gene match. The chain's CDR3 is CASSLRRTSKKVANSDTQYF. CDR3 in DNA: TGCGCCAGCAGCTTGCGGCGGACTAGCAAGAAGGTGGCTAACTCAGATACGCAGTATTTT.

This chain joins TRBV19 and TRBJ1-1; D is unresolved. The V and J ends lost 3 bases and 0 bases respectively, with 8 bases between them. The CDR3 contains 14 residues. Germline V gene data show CDR1 as LNHDA and CDR2 as SQIVND (reference sequence). DNA of the CDR3: TGTGCCAGTAGTATTCAGTCTGTGAACACTGAAGCTTTCTTT. Translated: CASSIQSVNTEAFF.

In regard to this clone: The germline gene is not matched at one end of the junction; a read error may be the cause. The rearrangement joins TRBV15 to TRBJ2-2; no clear D gene. Looked up from germline, CDR1 is LNHNV and CDR2 is YYDKDF (reference sequence). CDR3 length equals 15 residues. The CDR3 sequence is CATSRDPSNTGELFF. The DNA for the CDR3 is TGTGCCACCAGCCGAGACCCCTCGAACACCGGGGAGCTGTTTTTT.